This paragraph reports one T cell receptor beta chain. The germline V and J ends were trimmed by 4 bases and 0 bases, with 13 bases remaining between them. The CDR3 contains 16 residues. CDR1 and CDR2 (germline): MNHEY, SVGAGI. The sample comes from a study of blood T cell repertoires in COVID-19. About the research overall: Sites in the United States, Italy and Spain provided acute and convalescent COVID-19 samples.

Per the original methods: The assay estimated nucleated cells by amplifying reference gene primers. Repertoires were generated with immunoSEQ multiplex PCR, while TCRdb's copy carries only in-frame clones and drops some. The V and J calls and clone size are taken from that table; D and trimming were inferred from the DNA. The sample comprises around 280,000 clones, roughly 80% of which are singletons, and around 4.2% rests with the top ten. Specimen: peripheral blood. The genes are TRBV6-5 and TRBJ1-3; D perhaps matches TRBD1 (5 bases). The sequence came from a woman in her fifties or sixties with active or convalescent COVID-19. The CDR3 DNA follows: TGTGCCAGCAGTTCAATTGGGGCGAGCTCTGGAAACACCATATATTTT. This gives the protein CASSSIGASSGNTIYF.